The next 21 T cell receptor beta chains were all read from a single sample in a study of tissue T cells after allogeneic stem cell transplantation. Assay used: immunoSEQ multiplex PCR; TCRdb lists only in-frame clones, some missing. The data hold around 1,400 clones, with roughly 75% observed a single time. This specimen consisted of stomach tissue, obtained at autopsy. Receptors were obtained from a male patient aged 35 to 75 with steroid-refractory graft-versus-host disease after an allogeneic stem cell transplant. Some T cells may arise from the graft donor.

This chain connects TRBV19 to TRBJ2-7, with D unclear. There are 13 residues in the CDR3. Germline-derived CDR1 and CDR2 are LNHDA and SQIVND (reference sequence). V shed 1 base and J shed 3 bases, with 7 bases lying between them. The CDR3 nucleotides read TGTGCCAGTAGTATAGCACACCTCTACGAGCAGTACTTC. Its protein product is CASSIAHLYEQYF.

This chain connects TRBV6-5 to TRBJ1-3; 7 bases are a match to TRBD1. Germline CDR1 MNHEY, CDR2 SVGAGI. Trimming at V came to 6 bases and at J to 6 bases, leaving 11 bases not matched to a gene. This CDR3 is 15 amino acids long. In DNA, the CDR3 is TGTGCCAGCAGCGACCAGGGGGTTCTGCCAAACACCATATATTTT. The encoded protein is CASSDQGVLPNTIYF.

This clone was detected once. Since a much larger clone is just one base distant, this may be a read error. The sample has other DNA sequences that encode this CDR3 too. The CDR3 nucleotides are TGTGCCAGCAGTGAACGGGACGTCGCCTACGAGCAGTACTTC. Its translation is CASSERDVAYEQYF. The J gene is TRBJ2-7, the V gene TRBV25-1; D is possibly TRBD1 or TRBD2 (5 bases each). The CDR3 is 14 amino acids. The germline V and J ends were trimmed by 2 bases and 2 bases, with 10 bases remaining between them. Germline V CDR1 and CDR2: MGHDK, SYGVNS.

This clone was seen once. The CDR3 nucleotides are TGTGCCAGCATGGGAAACACCGGGGAGCTGTTTTTT. It translates to CASMGNTGELFF. This chain uses TRBV28 with TRBJ2-2; D remains ambiguous. Per the germline V gene, CDR1 is MDHEN and CDR2 is SYDVKM. This CDR3 is 12 amino acids long. The V gene lost 7 bases and the J gene lost 2 bases, with 5 bases spanning the gap.

This chain connects TRBV11-2 to TRBJ1-2; 7 bases are a match to TRBD1. Trimming removed 5 bases from V and 1 base from J; junction bases left unmatched: 13. The germline V gene encodes CDR1 SGHAT and CDR2 FQNNGV. This CDR3 contains 17 residues. CDR3 DNA: TGTGCCAGCAGCCAGGGGGGGCACCCGGGGAGTAACTATGGCTACACCTTC. Protein product: CASSQGGHPGSNYGYTF.

This chain links TRBV4-3 with TRBJ1-4, with 8 bases lining up with TRBD1. Germline V lookup: CDR1 LGHNA, CDR2 YSLEER. J lost 3 bases, V lost 4 bases, and 7 bases had no gene match. This CDR3 is built from 16 residues. The CDR3 is CASSPTGGLANEKLFF. The DNA for the CDR3 is TGCGCCAGCAGCCCTACAGGGGGATTAGCTAATGAAAAACTGTTTTTT.

This clone was counted between two and nine times. The V call is TRBV7-9, the J call TRBJ2-7, with 7 bases lining up with TRBD1. CDR1 is SEHNR and CDR2 is FQNEAQ in the germline V gene (reference sequence). This CDR3 contains 16 residues. V lost 5 bases to trimming and J lost 0 bases; unmatched junction nucleotides: 10. CDR3 sequence (DNA): TGTGCCAGCAGCCCATACGAGGGACAGAGCTCCTACGAGCAGTACTTC. As protein: CASSPYEGQSSYEQYF.

This clone was seen just once. J is TRBJ2-1 and V is TRBV20-1; TRBD2 matches 7 bases. After removal of 3 bases from V and 6 bases from J, the junction contained 20 bases not matched to a gene. The germline V gene has CDR1 DFQATT and CDR2 SNEGSKA (reference sequence). The CDR3 is 18 residues long. The CDR3 spells CSASVSSGPRRFPNEQFF. CDR3 in DNA: TGCAGTGCTAGTGTGTCTAGCGGCCCCCGACGTTTTCCCAATGAGCAGTTCTTC.

V and J are TRBV5-1 and TRBJ1-1; 9 nucleotides agree with TRBD1. J was trimmed by 2 bases and V by 0 bases; bases with no gene match: 11. The CDR3 runs to 18 residues. Germline V lookup: CDR1 SGHRS, CDR2 YFSETQ. This CDR3 reads CASSLELTTGGFNTEAFF. CDR3 coding DNA: TGCGCCAGCAGCTTGGAACTGACGACAGGGGGTTTCAACACTGAAGCTTTCTTT. Full variable domain (missing parts from reference TRBV5-1 and TRBJ1-1): KAGVTQTPRYLIKTRGQQVTLSCSPISGHRSVSWYQQTPGQGLQFLFEYFSETQRNKGNFPGRFSGRQFSNSRSEMNVSTLELGDSALYLCASSLELTTGGFNTEAFFGQGTRLTVV.

V and J are TRBV29-1 and TRBJ1-2; a weak D match, TRBD1 (6 bases). The CDR3 is 13 residues long. Germline values: CDR1 SQVTM, CDR2 ANQGSEA. Trimming stripped 5 bases from V and 8 bases from J, with 18 bases between. The DNA of the CDR3 is TGCAGCGTTTTAACAGGGCCTCAGCGCGGCTACACCTTC. Its protein product is CSVLTGPQRGYTF.

The chain links TRBV10-3 to TRBJ2-5, with 7 bases fitting TRBD2. CDR1 ENHRY and CDR2 SYGVKD come from the germline V gene. The junction had 5 bases not matched to a gene; V was cut back by 10 bases and J by 0 bases. This CDR3 is 13 amino acids long. CDR3 sequence reads: CATAGGYQETQYF. CDR3 nucleotides: TGTGCCACAGCCGGGGGGTACCAAGAGACCCAGTACTTC.

The V and J genes are TRBV12-5 and TRBJ2-1; either TRBD1 or TRBD2 may fit D (5 bases each). The CDR3 has 11 residues. Trimming took off 6 bases at V and 10 bases at J, with 10 bases between the two ends. The V gene's germline CDR1 is LGHNT and CDR2 FRNRAP. CDR3 sequence: CASGFEGEQFF. The CDR3 coding sequence is TGTGCTAGTGGATTTGAGGGGGAGCAGTTCTTC.

This clone occurred a few times. The CDR3 here is CASSSTALYQPQHF. Here the CDR3 DNA reads TGTGCCAGTAGTTCGACAGCCCTGTATCAGCCCCAGCATTTT. V usage is TRBV19 and J usage is TRBJ1-5; D perhaps matches TRBD1 (5 bases). Germline values: CDR1 LNHDA, CDR2 SQIVND (reference sequence). Between the trimmed V and J ends, which lost 5 bases and 5 bases, there was a span of 13 bases. The CDR3 has 14 residues.

This clone was counted only a few times. V and J are TRBV11-3 and TRBJ2-1; TRBD2 aligns across 13 bases. V dropped 4 bases and J dropped 9; count of bases not matched to a gene: 6. Per the germline V gene, CDR1 is SGHNT and CDR2 is YENEEA. CDR3 length equals 15 residues. CDR3: CASSSGLAGETEQFF. As DNA, the CDR3 is TGTGCCAGCAGCTCCGGACTAGCGGGGGAAACTGAGCAGTTCTTC.

J is TRBJ1-6 and V is TRBV25-1; 8 bases match TRBD1. This CDR3 is 15 amino acids long. Germline V gene lookup returns CDR1 MGHDK and CDR2 SYGVNS. Losses at the gene ends were 5 bases for V and 7 bases for J; bases not matched to a gene: 7. The CDR3 here is CASSRGQGLNSPLHF. CDR3 coding DNA: TGTGCCAGCAGTCGAGGACAGGGTTTGAATTCACCCCTCCACTTT. The whole variable domain, remainder taken from reference TRBV25-1 and TRBJ1-6, is EADIYQTPRYLVIGTGKKITLECSQTMGHDKMYWYQQDPGMELHLIHYSYGVNSTEKGDLSSESTVSRIRTEHFPLTLESARPSHTSQYLCASSRGQGLNSPLHFGNGTRLTVT.

Only a few counts were recorded for this clone. The chain employs TRBV19 and TRBJ1-1; D uncertain. The V gene lost 0 bases and the J gene lost 1 base, with 6 bases spanning the gap. The CDR3 runs 14 residues. The V gene's germline CDR1 is LNHDA and CDR2 SQIVND (reference sequence). The CDR3 protein is CASSIDSRNTEAFF. CDR3 coding DNA: TGTGCCAGTAGTATAGATTCCAGGAACACTGAAGCTTTCTTT.

This clone has a single count. The gene calls are TRBV30 and TRBJ1-3; D gene unclear. Trimming left V 7 bases short and J 3 bases short, with 13 bases between. CDR1 and CDR2 from the germline V gene are GTSNPN and SVGIG (reference sequence). The CDR3 runs 13 residues. The CDR3 nucleotides are TGTGCCTTGTCGGCTTTCGGTGGAAACACCATATATTTT. Encoded protein: CALSAFGGNTIYF.

The chain joins TRBV6-2 or TRBV6-3 to TRBJ2-1; TRBD2 aligns across 7 bases. The V gene's germline CDR1 is MNHEY and CDR2 SVGEGT. CDR3 length equals 20 residues. V gave up 1 base and J gave up 0 bases; unmatched junction bases: 15. CDR3 in DNA: TGTGCCAGCAGTTACTTTCTCCCCTCAAGCGGGGACCACTCCTACAATGAGCAGTTCTTC. Its protein product is CASSYFLPSSGDHSYNEQFF.

The rearrangement joins TRBV12-3 or TRBV12-4 to TRBJ1-1; D ambiguous. This CDR3 region has 13 residues. The V and J ends lost 0 bases and 5 bases respectively, with 7 bases between them. The CDR3 sequence: CASSLATSTEAFF. CDR3 in DNA: TGTGCCAGCAGTTTAGCGACTTCGACTGAAGCTTTCTTT.

This clone has a handful of counts. The chain carries TRBV2 and TRBJ2-7; D possibly uses TRBD1 or TRBD2 (5 bases each). Germline V gene data show CDR1 as SNHLY and CDR2 as FYNNEI. Deletions cut 4 bases from V and 6 bases from J, with 19 bases between. This CDR3 comprises 15 residues. CDR3 in amino acids: CASSGAGAGTAEQYF. CDR3 nucleotides: TGTGCCAGCAGTGGGGCTGGGGCGGGTACGGCCGAGCAGTACTTC. The variable domain in full, completed from reference TRBV2 and TRBJ2-7, reads EPEVTQTPSHQVTQMGQEVILRCVPISNHLYFYWYRQILGQKVEFLVSFYNNEISEKSEIFDDQFSVERPDGSNFTLKIRSTKLEDSAMYFCASSGAGAGTAEQYFGPGTRLTVT.

This chain uses TRBV2 with TRBJ2-7; 11 bases are shared with TRBD2. Germline CDR1 and CDR2: SNHLY and FYNNEI. V gave up 6 bases and J gave up 7 bases; unmatched junction bases: 11. The CDR3 contains 15 residues. The CDR3 here is CASRDLAGGPGEQYF. CDR3 nucleotide sequence: TGTGCCAGCAGGGACTTAGCGGGGGGGCCGGGGGAGCAGTACTTC.